The source of this T cell receptor beta chain is a study of OX40 agonist ivuxolimab in advanced cancers. Study-wide results and caveats: With doses of 0.1 to 3.0 mg/kg, CD4+ and CD8+ blood T cells had undergone clonal expansion by week 6.

Trimming left V 1 base short and J 9 bases short, with 16 bases between. In germline, CDR1 is MGHDK, CDR2 SYGVNS. CDR3 length: 14 residues. Method: immunoSEQ multiplex PCR; TCRdb's copy keeps in-frame clones and lacks some. This repertoire shows over 60,000 clones, 80% to 85% found once; its top ten account for about 2.1%. As to this clone: What it binds is unknown.

The rearrangement joins TRBV25-1 to TRBJ2-7; D remains ambiguous. This TCR was sampled from an adult with an advanced solid tumor such as melanoma, head and neck, liver or kidney cancer. The sample consisted of CD4+ or CD8+ T cells sorted from blood, taken in a trial of the OX40 agonist ivuxolimab. CDR3 amino acids: CASSEWIGNTRQYF. CDR3 DNA sequence: TGTGCCAGCAGTGAATGGATAGGGAATACGAGGCAGTACTTC.